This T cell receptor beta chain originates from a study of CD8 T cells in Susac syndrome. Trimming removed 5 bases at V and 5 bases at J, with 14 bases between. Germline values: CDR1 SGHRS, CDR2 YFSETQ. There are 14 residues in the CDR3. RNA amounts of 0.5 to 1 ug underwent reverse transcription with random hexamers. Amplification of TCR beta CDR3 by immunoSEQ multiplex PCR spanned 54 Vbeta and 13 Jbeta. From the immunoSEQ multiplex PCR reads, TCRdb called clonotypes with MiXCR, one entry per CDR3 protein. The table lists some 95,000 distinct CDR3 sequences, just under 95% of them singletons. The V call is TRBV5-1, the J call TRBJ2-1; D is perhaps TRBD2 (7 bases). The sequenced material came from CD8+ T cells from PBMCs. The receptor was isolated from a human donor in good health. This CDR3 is CASRLGGGNNEQFF. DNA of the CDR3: TGCGCCAGCAGGCTTGGCGGGGGCAACAATGAGCAGTTCTTC.